This TCR beta chain was sequenced for a study of vaccination and CD4 T cells after COVID-19 (dated by TCRdb to 2022 to 2024). For context, the study as a whole: In the convalescent cohort there were six males and four females, among whom were two Hispanic individuals, seven Caucasians, two Asians and one multiracial person. Each participant got two doses of either the Pfizer-BioNTech BNT162b2 vaccine (n=8) or the Moderna mRNA-1273 vaccine (n=2). Post-COVID blood samples were collected from convalescent patients a median of around 100 days after diagnosis, with a range of about 30 to 161 days. Post-vaccine blood samples were collected a median of about 72 days after the second vaccine dose, ranging from roughly 13 to 250 days. Overlapping spike peptide pools from SARS-CoV-2 and from the common cold coronaviruses HCoV-NL63, HCoV-OC43 and HCoV-229E were used as culture stimuli. As controls, cultures received a CEFX viral epitope pool (the positive control), an HIV-1 Nef peptide pool (the negative control), or no peptide at all. In under 13 COVID-19 convalescent patients and a few infection-naive healthy vaccine recipients, researchers compared the spike-specific CD4+ TCR repertoire from before mRNA vaccination with the repertoire from after. Study-wide conclusions, independent of this receptor: In convalescent patients, nearly all vaccine-specific clones (304 of 307) were found to be mono-reactive for SARS-CoV-2 spike rather than cross-reactive with common cold coronaviruses. The median count of SARS-CoV-2-reactive clonotypes went up from 20 to 25 after infection to a few dozen after vaccination, although the change was not significant. In convalescent patients, a median roughly 85% of post-vaccine SARS-CoV-2-reactive clones were detected only after vaccination, and vaccine-specific priming was suggested by this finding. The study included relatively few convalescent patients and did not analyze early timepoints after natural infection.

The label giving this sample's treatment or condition can be read as: approximately nine-day PBMC culture with coronavirus spike peptide pools or control peptides (ViraFEST assay). To expand antigen-specific T cells with peptide pools and then pick out the expanded clonotypes through TCR sequencing, the study relied on the ViraFEST assay. The absence of prior SARS-CoV-2 infection in healthy vaccine recipients was confirmed by negative nucleocapsid antibody tests before and after vaccination. About 2 million PBMCs per well were cultured in IMDM with approximately 5% human AB serum and roughly 9.3 IU/ml IL-2, plus 10 ug/ml peptide pools. On days 3 and 7, half of the culture medium was replaced with fresh IL-2-containing medium. CD4+ T cells were isolated after approximately ten days of culture through negative selection using the EasySep CD4+ T cell isolation kit. Ficoll-Paque Plus gradient centrifugation was used to isolate PBMCs from whole blood, and the isolated PBMCs were then either used fresh or cryopreserved at -140C. Each culture condition was generally run in triplicate wells.

To prepare the library, PCR was applied. TCR sequencing of DNA from cultured CD4+ T cells used the Oncomine TCR Beta short-read assay at the Johns Hopkins FTIC core. The QIAamp micro DNA kit was used to extract genomic DNA from the cultured CD4+ T cells. The Oncomine TCR Beta libraries from cultured CD4+ T cells were pooled using unique dual indexes and then sequenced on an Illumina iSeq 100. Concerning the study's data processing: Non-productive sequences were removed, and CDR3s that did not start with C, did not end with F or W, or were shorter than 7 amino acids were discarded. Antigen-specific clonotypes were identified with the MANAFEST web application by comparing peptide-stimulated wells with reference and other culture wells. For a clone to be called positive, the clone needed an FDR below 0.05, an odds ratio above 5, and a productive frequency above 0.1% in at least two of three replicate wells. Clonotypes that were significantly expanded in both SARS-CoV-2 spike wells and at least one common cold coronavirus spike condition were defined as cross-reactive. Levenshtein distances (stringdist) and unrooted phylogenetic trees (ape) in R version 3.6.1 were used to assess CDR3 homology. Clones were called with MiXCR by TCRdb after fastp trimmed the public reads at Q25, and only in-frame beta chains were retained. CDR3 protein duplicates are merged, each entry listing the most common genes and DNA. The V and J calls were not made by the authors but by TCRdb's processing. This sample has tens of thousands of distinct CDR3 sequences in its table, and 60% of those were observed once. Approximately 12% of the sample goes to the ten largest clones.

V drops 3 bases and J drops 4 bases, leaving 10 bases in between. The germline V gene specifies SNHLY as CDR1 and FYNNEI as CDR2. Its CDR3 holds 14 amino acids, cysteine through phenylalanine. The only DNA kept is the CDR3, 42 bases in frame from the first base. Comments on this clonotype: Its antigen is unknown. Within one base of it there is no much larger clone, and no base qualities were kept.

The origin of this receptor is a human donor who received a COVID-19 vaccine. The chain couples TRBV2 to TRBJ1-5; the D segment cannot be called with confidence. The material was CD4+ T cells from blood, cultured in vitro, obtained after SARS-CoV-2 vaccination. At the DNA level, the sequence is TGTGCCAGCAGTGAGAGTGCCCGTAATCAGCCCCAGCATTTT. This codes for CASSESARNQPQHF. The reference TRBV2 and TRBJ1-5 proteins fill in what lies around the CDR3, so the full variable domain reads EPEVTQTPSHQVTQMGQEVILRCVPISNHLYFYWYRQILGQKVEFLVSFYNNEISEKSEIFDDQFSVERPDGSNFTLKIRSTKLEDSAMYFCASSESARNQPQHFGDGTRLSIL.